One sample yielded the 30 T cell receptor beta chains listed below, sequenced in a study of cytomegalovirus exposure and HLA in healthy donors (TCRdb year 2017). The receptor library was made with the immunoSEQ multiplex PCR assay. A mixture of 60 forward primers for TCR Vbeta segments and 13 reverse primers for TCR Jbeta segments was used in the multiplex PCR. Sourced from immuneACCESS, this table was stored by TCRdb with only in-frame sequences that have V and J called. A share of the clones is absent; for the studies checked, an unresolved V gene accounts for under half, and the remainder has no known explanation. The sample table lists 70,000 to 90,000 clones, roughly 77% of them with a count of one. The ten most abundant clones make up 4% to 4.5% of the sample. Material for sequencing was PBMCs. Receptors were obtained from a man aged 55-75 years in good health and CMV-seronegative.

The J gene is TRBJ2-5, the V gene TRBV25-1; D gene uncertain. V lost 5 bases and J 4 bases, leaving 14 bases between the germline ends. Germline V gene lookup returns CDR1 MGHDK and CDR2 SYGVNS. The length of the CDR3 is 14 residues. CDR3: CASSYTENSETQYF. CDR3 in DNA: TGTGCCAGCAGTTATACAGAAAACTCAGAGACCCAGTACTTC.

This chain uses TRBV6-6 with TRBJ1-2, with 8 positions matching TRBD1. The CDR3 extends over 14 amino acids. Germline V gene data show CDR1 as MNHNY and CDR2 as SVGAGI (reference sequence). After removal of 6 bases from V and 5 bases from J, the junction contained 8 bases not matched to a gene. The DNA for the CDR3 is TGTGCCAGCAGCCGAACAGGGGGAGGATATGGCTACACCTTC. Protein: CASSRTGGGYGYTF.

The rearrangement uses TRBV19 and TRBJ2-1; the match to TRBD2 covers 7 bases. With 3 bases clipped from V and 4 bases from J, the junction kept 6 bases outside the gene matches. The CDR3 extends over 15 amino acids. Germline-derived CDR1 and CDR2 are LNHDA and SQIVND (reference sequence). The CDR3 DNA follows: TGTGCCAGTAGTATTTCAACTAGCGTGTACAATGAGCAGTTCTTC. Translating gives CASSISTSVYNEQFF.

The V and J genes are TRBV2 and TRBJ2-1; 11 bases map to TRBD2. The CDR3 spans 18 residues. V shed 2 bases and J 4 bases; nucleotides not matched to a gene: 10. CDR1 and CDR2 (germline): SNHLY, FYNNEI. DNA for the CDR3: TGTGCCAGCAGTGAACCGGTCGGGACTAGCGGACAATACAATGAGCAGTTCTTC. It encodes CASSEPVGTSGQYNEQFF.

This clone turned up a few times. The rearrangement joins TRBV6-6 to TRBJ2-2; TRBD2 aligns across 9 bases. The length of the CDR3 is 16 residues. Per germline, CDR1 MNHNY and CDR2 SVGAGI (reference sequence). V lost 6 bases to trimming and J lost 7 bases; unmatched junction nucleotides: 12. The CDR3 DNA reads as TGTGCCAGCAGGTCCTTAGCGGGGGTGTCGGTCGGGGAGCTGTTTTTT. Translation gives CASRSLAGVSVGELFF.

The rearrangement links TRBV5-1 to TRBJ2-3; TRBD2 aligns across 8 bases. In germline, CDR1 is SGHRS, CDR2 YFSETQ. The trim removed 4 bases at V and 5 bases at J, leaving 15 bases unmatched. The CDR3 length is 17 residues. CDR3 sequence: CASSPEAAGAGGDTQYF. In DNA, the CDR3 is TGCGCCAGCAGCCCGGAGGCAGCGGGGGCCGGGGGAGATACGCAGTATTTT.

The chain combines TRBV2 with TRBJ2-2, with D possibly being TRBD1 (6 bases). Germline values: CDR1 SNHLY, CDR2 FYNNEI. The CDR3 covers 16 residues. The V gene lost 3 bases and the J gene lost 3 bases, with 14 bases spanning the gap. This CDR3 is CASSEGRGIDTGELFF. CDR3 sequence (DNA): TGTGCCAGCAGTGAGGGCAGGGGCATAGACACCGGGGAGCTGTTTTTT.

The sample holds a few counts of this clone. This chain joins TRBV9 and TRBJ1-1, with D unclear. The CDR3 runs 15 residues. Between the trimmed V and J ends, which lost 0 bases and 3 bases, there was a span of 12 bases. Germline V gene data show CDR1 as SGDLS and CDR2 as YYNGEE. CDR3 nucleotide sequence: TGTGCCAGCAGCGTAGAGCATCGGCGGGACACTGAAGCTTTCTTT. It is translated as CASSVEHRRDTEAFF.

The chain employs TRBV5-6 and TRBJ2-3, with TRBD2 matching 13 bases. Unmatched junction bases numbered 11, after V lost 5 bases and J lost 5 bases. Germline V gene data show CDR1 as SGHDT and CDR2 as YYEEEE. This CDR3 is built from 17 residues. The CDR3 spells CASSELRTSGGLDTQYF. As DNA, the CDR3 is TGTGCCAGCAGTGAACTCAGGACTAGCGGGGGTCTAGATACGCAGTATTTT.

V usage is TRBV6-6 and J usage is TRBJ1-6; 9 bases align to TRBD1. The CDR3 is 14 amino acids. V was clipped by 6 bases and J by 12 bases; unmatched bases: 9. The germline gives CDR1 MNHNY, CDR2 SVGAGI (reference sequence). The CDR3 nucleotides read TGTGCCAGCAGCCTGGGACAGGGCAGGGGACCCCTCCACTTT. It codes for CASSLGQGRGPLHF.

This clone was detected a few times. The V and J genes are TRBV27 and TRBJ2-7; perhaps TRBD2 as D (5 bases). The V gene lost 0 bases and the J gene lost 5 bases, with 14 bases spanning the gap. Germline V gene lookup returns CDR1 MNHEY and CDR2 SMNVEV (reference sequence). This CDR3 is built from 15 residues. CDR3 in amino acids: CASSLSGGLGNEQYF. The CDR3 DNA follows: TGTGCCAGCAGTTTATCGGGCGGGTTGGGCAACGAGCAGTACTTC.

The chain employs TRBV10-3 and TRBJ2-7, with D maybe TRBD2 (6 bases). Germline lookup yields CDR1 ENHRY and CDR2 SYGVKD. The CDR3 runs to 13 residues. V gave up 11 bases and J gave up 2 bases, with 16 bases separating them. The CDR3 here is CASRRGRTYEQYF. The CDR3 DNA is TGTGCCTCCCGGAGGGGCAGGACCTACGAGCAGTACTTC.

The chain links TRBV7-3 to TRBJ2-7, with D possibly being TRBD1 (6 bases). Germline CDR1 is SGHTA and CDR2 is FQGTGA. The CDR3 consists of 13 residues. V was trimmed by 4 bases and J by 6 bases, leaving 13 bases between them. The CDR3 is CASSSQGLGEQYF. CDR3 DNA sequence: TGTGCCAGCAGCTCCCAGGGGCTAGGCGAGCAGTACTTC.

This chain links TRBV30 with TRBJ1-2; D gene ambiguous. The germline gives CDR1 GTSNPN, CDR2 SVGIG (reference sequence). The CDR3 is 12 residues long. V dropped 0 bases and J dropped 4 bases, with 6 bases sitting between them. The CDR3 DNA follows: TGTGCCTGGAGTGTGTCTACCTATGGCTACACCTTC. Amino acids: CAWSVSTYGYTF.

This clone has just one count. The chain employs TRBV10-3 and TRBJ2-2; the match to TRBD1 covers 12 bases. Trimming at V came to 3 bases and at J to 2 bases, leaving 4 bases not matched to a gene. Germline CDR1 ENHRY, CDR2 SYGVKD. This CDR3 has 17 amino acids. The CDR3 DNA reads TGTGCCATCAGTGACCCGGGACAGGGGGCCAACACCGGGGAGCTGTTTTTT. It specifies CAISDPGQGANTGELFF.

The chain joins TRBV6-1 to TRBJ2-2; tentatively, D is TRBD1 (6 bases). The CDR3 covers 14 residues. V gave up 6 bases and J gave up 3 bases, with 11 bases separating them. The germline V gene has CDR1 MNHNS and CDR2 SASEGT. CDR3 nucleotide sequence: TGTGCCAGCAGAGCCCCAGGGGACACCGGGGAGCTGTTTTTT. Translating gives CASRAPGDTGELFF.

The chain is built from TRBV29-1 and TRBJ1-2; D unclear. This CDR3 comprises 12 residues. V lost 4 bases and J lost 6, with 12 bases in between. In germline, CDR1 is SQVTM, CDR2 ANQGSEA. The DNA of the CDR3 is TGCAGCGTTGGGGGAGGTAGAGATGGCTACACCTTC. It encodes CSVGGGRDGYTF.

This chain uses TRBV9 with TRBJ1-1, with TRBD1 matching 8 bases. Germline V gene lookup returns CDR1 SGDLS and CDR2 YYNGEE. The CDR3 spans 15 residues. V was clipped by 2 bases and J by 4 bases; unmatched bases: 7. CDR3 sequence reads: CASSVITGGVTEAFF. The CDR3 nucleotides read TGTGCCAGCAGCGTTATAACAGGGGGGGTCACTGAAGCTTTCTTT.

On this clone itself: Other DNA sequences in the same sample also yield this CDR3. V gene TRBV5-1 combines with J gene TRBJ1-5; 10 bases are a match to TRBD1. V was pared by 4 bases and J by 4 bases, with 14 bases of the junction left unmatched. The CDR3 spans 18 residues. Germline-derived CDR1 and CDR2 are SGHRS and YFSETQ. The CDR3 sequence is CASSPTTGGRYSNQPQHF. In nucleotides, the CDR3 is TGCGCCAGCAGCCCTACGACAGGGGGCCGATATAGTAATCAGCCCCAGCATTTT.

This chain joins TRBV9 and TRBJ2-5; TRBD2 matches at 11 bases. There are 14 residues in the CDR3. Germline V gene lookup returns CDR1 SGDLS and CDR2 YYNGEE. Trimming removed 6 bases from V and 3 bases from J; junction bases left unmatched: 4. The CDR3 loop is CASTQGLAEETQYF. The CDR3 DNA reads TGTGCCAGCACCCAGGGACTAGCGGAAGAGACCCAGTACTTC.

CDR3 amino acids: CASSVPGLLGYTF. As DNA, the CDR3 is TGTGCCAGCAGCGTCCCGGGACTGCTCGGCTACACCTTC. The chain employs TRBV6-5 and TRBJ1-2; the D gene is possibly TRBD1 (5 bases). The CDR3 sequence is 13 residues long. The V gene lost 6 bases and the J gene lost 8 bases, with 16 bases spanning the gap. Germline-derived CDR1 and CDR2 are MNHEY and SVGAGI.

This chain connects TRBV14 to TRBJ1-2; weak D call: TRBD1 (5 bases). CDR3 length equals 14 residues. The V end lost 0 bases, the J end lost 8 bases, and 13 bases lay between the germline ends. Germline V gives CDR1 SGHDN, CDR2 FVKESK. The CDR3 nucleotides are TGTGCCAGCAGCCAAGATCGGAGGGGCGGAGGCTACACCTTC. Amino acid sequence: CASSQDRRGGGYTF.

The chain recombines TRBV7-2 with TRBJ1-6; D remains ambiguous. Trimming cost V 6 bases and J 9 bases, with 12 bases left between them. CDR3 length: 13 residues. From germline, CDR1 is SGHTA and CDR2 FQGNSA. CDR3 amino acids: CASRATEGSPLHF. CDR3 in DNA: TGTGCCAGCAGAGCGACCGAGGGTTCACCCCTCCACTTT. Based on the CDR3 plus reference TRBV7-2 and TRBJ1-6, the full variable domain is GAGVSQSPSNKVTEKGKDVELRCDPISGHTALYWYRQSLGQGLEFLIYFQGNSAPDKSGLPSDRFSAERTGGSVSTLTIQRTQQEDSAVYLCASRATEGSPLHFGNGTRLTVT.

A remark on this clone: Other nucleotide sequences in the sample specify the same CDR3. The chain carries TRBV2 and TRBJ1-5; D unclear. With 6 bases removed from V and 1 base from J, the gap between germline ends came to 10 bases. The CDR3 covers 14 residues. The germline CDR1 and CDR2 sequences are SNHLY and FYNNEI. The CDR3 here is CASSDGLSNQPQHF. Written as DNA, the CDR3 is TGTGCCAGCAGCGATGGACTGAGCAATCAGCCCCAGCATTTT.

The chain has TRBV12-5 and TRBJ1-2, with D perhaps matching TRBD1 (6 bases). Trimming took off 1 base at V and 8 bases at J, with 17 bases between the two ends. The germline V gene encodes CDR1 LGHNT and CDR2 FRNRAP. CDR3 size: 15 residues. This CDR3 reads CASGLDPRGSSGYTF. CDR3 sequence (DNA): TGTGCTAGTGGTTTGGACCCCAGGGGATCATCCGGCTACACCTTC.

About this clone itself: A read error may produce the germline difference seen at one junction end. Other DNA sequences within the sample encode an identical CDR3. The V call is TRBV7-9, the J call TRBJ1-4; the D is unclear. Germline V lookup: CDR1 SEHNR, CDR2 FQNEAQ (reference sequence). The CDR3 runs to 10 residues. The chain's CDR3 is CASGPEELFF. The CDR3 DNA follows: TGTGCCAGCGGCCCTGAAGAACTGTTTTTT.

The chain couples TRBV6-1 to TRBJ1-2, with D perhaps matching TRBD1 (6 bases). With 6 bases removed from V and 3 bases from J, the gap between germline ends came to 17 bases. The CDR3 is made up of 15 amino acids. The germline V gene encodes CDR1 MNHNS and CDR2 SASEGT. CDR3 region: CASSLQGSKDYGYTF. The CDR3 DNA reads TGTGCCAGCAGCTTACAGGGAAGCAAGGACTATGGCTACACCTTC.

This clone was seen more than once but under ten times. The chain links TRBV27 to TRBJ2-2; 9 positions agree with TRBD2. The CDR3 consists of 17 residues. V trimming: 0 bases; J trimming: 0 bases; junction bases outside the gene matches: 2. CDR1 and CDR2 (germline): MNHEY, SMNVEV (reference sequence). The CDR3 sequence: CASSLSRGGANTGELFF. CDR3 coding DNA: TGTGCCAGCAGTTTATCGCGGGGGGGCGCGAACACCGGGGAGCTGTTTTTT.

This clone is a singleton in its sample. J is TRBJ2-2 and V is TRBV6-5; 9 bases match TRBD1. Trimming at V came to 5 bases and at J to 4 bases, leaving 5 bases not matched to a gene. This CDR3 region has 15 residues. Germline V gives CDR1 MNHEY, CDR2 SVGAGI. The CDR3 reads CASSAGTGSTGELFF. CDR3 nucleotides: TGTGCCAGCAGTGCCGGGACAGGGTCCACCGGGGAGCTGTTTTTT.

The chain couples TRBV6-6 to TRBJ2-5, with a possible D match to TRBD2 (6 bases). This CDR3 contains 14 residues. V dropped 7 bases and J dropped 2 bases, with 14 bases sitting between them. Per the germline V gene, CDR1 is MNHNY and CDR2 is SVGAGI (reference sequence). The chain's CDR3 is CASTPGTSQETQYF. CDR3 DNA sequence: TGTGCCAGCACCCCCGGGACTTCACAAGAGACCCAGTACTTC.